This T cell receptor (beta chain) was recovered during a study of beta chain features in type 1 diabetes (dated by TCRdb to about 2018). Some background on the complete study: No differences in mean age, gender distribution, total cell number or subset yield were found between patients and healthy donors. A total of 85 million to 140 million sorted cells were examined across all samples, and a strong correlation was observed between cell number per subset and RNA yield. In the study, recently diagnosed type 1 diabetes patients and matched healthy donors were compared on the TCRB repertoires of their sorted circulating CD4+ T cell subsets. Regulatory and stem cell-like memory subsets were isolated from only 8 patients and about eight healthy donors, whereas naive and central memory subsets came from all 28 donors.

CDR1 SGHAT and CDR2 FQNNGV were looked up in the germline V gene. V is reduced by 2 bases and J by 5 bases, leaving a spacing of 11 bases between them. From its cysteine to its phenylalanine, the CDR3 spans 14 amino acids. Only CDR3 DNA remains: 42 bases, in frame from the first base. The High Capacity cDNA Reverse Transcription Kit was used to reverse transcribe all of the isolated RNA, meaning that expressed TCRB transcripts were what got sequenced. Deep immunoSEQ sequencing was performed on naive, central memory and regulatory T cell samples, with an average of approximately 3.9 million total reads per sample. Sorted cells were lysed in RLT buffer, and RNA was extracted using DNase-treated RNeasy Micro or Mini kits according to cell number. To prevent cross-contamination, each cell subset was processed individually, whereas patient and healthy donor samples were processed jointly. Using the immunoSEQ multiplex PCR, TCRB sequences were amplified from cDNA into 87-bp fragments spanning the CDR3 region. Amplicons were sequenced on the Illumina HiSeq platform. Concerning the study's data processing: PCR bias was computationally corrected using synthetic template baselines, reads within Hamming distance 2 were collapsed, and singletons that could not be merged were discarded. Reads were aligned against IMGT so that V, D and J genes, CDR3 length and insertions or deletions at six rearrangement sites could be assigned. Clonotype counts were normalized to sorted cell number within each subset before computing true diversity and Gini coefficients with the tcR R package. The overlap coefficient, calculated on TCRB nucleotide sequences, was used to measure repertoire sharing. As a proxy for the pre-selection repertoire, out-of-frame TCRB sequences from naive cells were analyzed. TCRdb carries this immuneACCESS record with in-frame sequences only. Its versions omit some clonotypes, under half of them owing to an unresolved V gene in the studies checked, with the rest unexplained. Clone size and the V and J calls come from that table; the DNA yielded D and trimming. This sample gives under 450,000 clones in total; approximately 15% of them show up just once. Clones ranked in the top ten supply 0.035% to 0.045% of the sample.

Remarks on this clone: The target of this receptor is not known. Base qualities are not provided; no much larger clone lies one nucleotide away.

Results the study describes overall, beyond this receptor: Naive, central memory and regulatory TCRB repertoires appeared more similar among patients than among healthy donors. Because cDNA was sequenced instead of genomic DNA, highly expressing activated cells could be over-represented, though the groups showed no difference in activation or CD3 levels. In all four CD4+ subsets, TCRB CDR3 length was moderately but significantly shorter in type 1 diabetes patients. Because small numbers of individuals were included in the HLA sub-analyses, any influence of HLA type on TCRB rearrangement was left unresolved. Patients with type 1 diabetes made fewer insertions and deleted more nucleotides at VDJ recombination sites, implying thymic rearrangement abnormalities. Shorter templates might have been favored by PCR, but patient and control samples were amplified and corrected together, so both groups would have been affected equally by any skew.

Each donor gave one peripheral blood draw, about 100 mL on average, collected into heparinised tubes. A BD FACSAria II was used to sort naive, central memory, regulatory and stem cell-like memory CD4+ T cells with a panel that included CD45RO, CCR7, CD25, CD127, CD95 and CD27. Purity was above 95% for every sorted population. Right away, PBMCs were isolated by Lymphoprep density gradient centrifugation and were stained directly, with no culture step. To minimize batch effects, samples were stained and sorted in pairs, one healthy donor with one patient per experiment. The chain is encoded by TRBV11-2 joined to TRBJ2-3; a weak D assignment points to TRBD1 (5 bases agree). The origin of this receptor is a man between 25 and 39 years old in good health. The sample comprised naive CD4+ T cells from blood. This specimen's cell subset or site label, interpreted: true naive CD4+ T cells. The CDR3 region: CASSLQGSGDTQYF. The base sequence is TGTGCCAGCAGCTTACAGGGATCGGGAGATACGCAGTATTTT.